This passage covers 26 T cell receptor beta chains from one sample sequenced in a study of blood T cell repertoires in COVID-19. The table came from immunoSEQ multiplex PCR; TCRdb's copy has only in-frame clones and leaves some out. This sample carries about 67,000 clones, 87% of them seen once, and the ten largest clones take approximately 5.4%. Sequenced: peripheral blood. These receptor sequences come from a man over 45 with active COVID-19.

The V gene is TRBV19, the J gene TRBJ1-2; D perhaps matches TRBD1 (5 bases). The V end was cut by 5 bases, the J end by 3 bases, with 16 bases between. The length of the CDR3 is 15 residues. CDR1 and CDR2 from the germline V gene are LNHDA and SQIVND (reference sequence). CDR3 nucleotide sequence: TGTGCCAGTAGTCTTGGGGGGACGGCCTACTATGGCTACACCTTC. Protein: CASSLGGTAYYGYTF.

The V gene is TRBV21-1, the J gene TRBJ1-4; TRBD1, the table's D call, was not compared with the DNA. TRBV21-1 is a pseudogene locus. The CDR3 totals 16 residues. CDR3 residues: CASSKDFGTCREKLFF. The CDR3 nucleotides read TGTGCCAGCAGCAAAGATTTCGGGACATGTCGCGAAAAACTGTTTTTT.

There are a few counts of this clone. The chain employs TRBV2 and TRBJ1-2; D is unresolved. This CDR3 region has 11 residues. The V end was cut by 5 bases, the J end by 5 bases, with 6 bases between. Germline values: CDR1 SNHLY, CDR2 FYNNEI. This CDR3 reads CASSSEYGYTF. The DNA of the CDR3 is TGTGCCAGCAGTTCAGAATATGGCTACACCTTC. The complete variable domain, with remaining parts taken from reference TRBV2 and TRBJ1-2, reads EPEVTQTPSHQVTQMGQEVILRCVPISNHLYFYWYRQILGQKVEFLVSFYNNEISEKSEIFDDQFSVERPDGSNFTLKIRSTKLEDSAMYFCASSSEYGYTFGSGTRLTVV.

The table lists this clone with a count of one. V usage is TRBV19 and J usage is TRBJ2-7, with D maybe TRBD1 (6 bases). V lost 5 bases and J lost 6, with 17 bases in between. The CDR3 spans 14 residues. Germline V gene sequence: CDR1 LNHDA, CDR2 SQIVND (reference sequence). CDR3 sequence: CASSADPTGGEQYF. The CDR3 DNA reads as TGTGCCAGTAGTGCAGACCCGACAGGAGGCGAGCAGTACTTC.

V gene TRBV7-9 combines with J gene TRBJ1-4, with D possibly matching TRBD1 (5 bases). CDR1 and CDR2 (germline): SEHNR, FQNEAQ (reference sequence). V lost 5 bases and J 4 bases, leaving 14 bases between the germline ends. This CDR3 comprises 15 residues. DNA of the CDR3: TGTGCCAGCAGCCAGACCGGGACTGATAATGAAAAACTGTTTTTT. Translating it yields CASSQTGTDNEKLFF.

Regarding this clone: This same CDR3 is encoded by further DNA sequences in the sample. The CDR3 loop reads CASSRDSYGYTF. DNA of the CDR3: TGTGCCAGCAGCCGGGACAGCTATGGCTACACCTTC. The rearrangement joins TRBV2 to TRBJ1-2; 7 bases are shared with TRBD1. Per the germline V gene, CDR1 is SNHLY and CDR2 is FYNNEI. V was pared by 6 bases and J by 4 bases, with 2 bases of the junction left unmatched. CDR3 length equals 12 residues.

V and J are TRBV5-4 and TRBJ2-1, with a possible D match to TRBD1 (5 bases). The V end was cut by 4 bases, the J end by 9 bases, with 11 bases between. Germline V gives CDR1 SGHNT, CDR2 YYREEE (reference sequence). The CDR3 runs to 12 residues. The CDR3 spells CASSPPRGEQFF. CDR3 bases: TGTGCCAGCAGCCCACCTAGGGGTGAGCAGTTCTTC.

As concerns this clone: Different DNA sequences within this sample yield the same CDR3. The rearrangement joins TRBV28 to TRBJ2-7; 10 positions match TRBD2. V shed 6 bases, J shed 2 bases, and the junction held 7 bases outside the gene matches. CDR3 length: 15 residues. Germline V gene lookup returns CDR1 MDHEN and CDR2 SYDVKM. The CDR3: CASSLRTSGTYEQYF. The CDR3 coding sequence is TGTGCCAGCAGCCTACGGACTAGCGGTACCTACGAGCAGTACTTC. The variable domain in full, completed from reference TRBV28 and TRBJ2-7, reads DVKVTQSSRYLVKRTGEKVFLECVQDMDHENMFWYRQDPGLGLRLIYFSYDVKMKEKGDIPEGYSVSREKKERFSLILESASTNQTSMYLCASSLRTSGTYEQYFGPGTRLTVT.

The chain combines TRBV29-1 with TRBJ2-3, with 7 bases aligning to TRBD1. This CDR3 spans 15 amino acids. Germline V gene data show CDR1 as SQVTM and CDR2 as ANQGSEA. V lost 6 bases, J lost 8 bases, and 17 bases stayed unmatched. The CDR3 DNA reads TGCAGCGTCACCCCGGGACAGACCTCGGAAGGTACGCAGTATTTT. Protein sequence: CSVTPGQTSEGTQYF.

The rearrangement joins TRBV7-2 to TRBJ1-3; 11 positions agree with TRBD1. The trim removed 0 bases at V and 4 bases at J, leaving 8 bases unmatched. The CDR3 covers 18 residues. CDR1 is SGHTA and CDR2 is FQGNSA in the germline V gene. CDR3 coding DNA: TGTGCCAGCAGCTTAGCCGGGACAGGGGGTACGGGCGGAAACACCATATATTTT. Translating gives CASSLAGTGGTGGNTIYF. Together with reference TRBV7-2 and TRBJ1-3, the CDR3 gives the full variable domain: GAGVSQSPSNKVTEKGKDVELRCDPISGHTALYWYRQSLGQGLEFLIYFQGNSAPDKSGLPSDRFSAERTGGSVSTLTIQRTQQEDSAVYLCASSLAGTGGTGGNTIYFGEGSWLTVV.

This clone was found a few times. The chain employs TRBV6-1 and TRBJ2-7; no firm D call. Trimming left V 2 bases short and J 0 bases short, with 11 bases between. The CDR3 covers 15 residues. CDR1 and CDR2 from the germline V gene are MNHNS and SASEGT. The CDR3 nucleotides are TGTGCCAGCAGTGAAAACAGCCTTAGCTCCTACGAGCAGTACTTC. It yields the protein CASSENSLSSYEQYF.

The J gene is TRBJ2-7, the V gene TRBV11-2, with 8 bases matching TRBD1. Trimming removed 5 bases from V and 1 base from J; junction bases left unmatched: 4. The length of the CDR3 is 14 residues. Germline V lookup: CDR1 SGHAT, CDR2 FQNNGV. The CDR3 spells CASSKYRGSYEQYF. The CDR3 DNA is TGTGCCAGCAGCAAATACAGGGGGTCCTACGAGCAGTACTTC.

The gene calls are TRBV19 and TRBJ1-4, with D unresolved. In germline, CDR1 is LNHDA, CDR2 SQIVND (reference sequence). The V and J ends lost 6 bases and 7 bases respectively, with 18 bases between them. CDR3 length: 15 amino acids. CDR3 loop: CASSLREGITEKLFF. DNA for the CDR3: TGTGCCAGTAGCTTGAGGGAAGGGATAACTGAAAAACTGTTTTTT.

The CDR3 DNA is TGTGCCAGCAGCCAGACTCGCGGGGGAGAAGAGCAGTTCTTC. The encoded protein is CASSQTRGGEEQFF. The V and J genes are TRBV7-2 and TRBJ2-1; 7 bases map to TRBD2. The CDR3 sequence is 14 residues long. CDR1 is SGHTA and CDR2 is FQGNSA in the germline V gene. The V gene end was trimmed by 5 bases and the J gene end by 10 bases; junction bases not matched to a gene: 11.

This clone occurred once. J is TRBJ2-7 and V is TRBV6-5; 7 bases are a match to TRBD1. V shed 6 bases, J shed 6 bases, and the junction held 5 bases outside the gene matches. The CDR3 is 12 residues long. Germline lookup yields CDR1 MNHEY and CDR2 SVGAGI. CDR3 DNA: TGTGCCAGCAGATTAGGGACAGCCGAGCAGTACTTC. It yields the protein CASRLGTAEQYF.

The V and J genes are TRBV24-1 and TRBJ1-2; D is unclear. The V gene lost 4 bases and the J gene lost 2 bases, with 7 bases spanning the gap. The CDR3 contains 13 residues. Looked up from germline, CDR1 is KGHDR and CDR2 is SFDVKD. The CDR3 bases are TGTGCCACCAGTGAGACGAGGAACTATGGCTACACCTTC. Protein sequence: CATSETRNYGYTF.

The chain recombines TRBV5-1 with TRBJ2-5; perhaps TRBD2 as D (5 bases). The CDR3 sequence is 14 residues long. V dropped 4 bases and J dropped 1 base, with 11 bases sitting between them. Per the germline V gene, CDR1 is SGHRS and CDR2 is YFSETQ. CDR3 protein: CASSNLGGQETQYF. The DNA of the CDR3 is TGCGCCAGCAGCAACCTAGGAGGCCAAGAGACCCAGTACTTC.

CDR3 DNA sequence: TGTGCCAGCCAGAGGGGGCAGGGAGGTCTCTATGGCTACACCTTC. Its protein is CASQRGQGGLYGYTF. The chain uses TRBV9 and TRBJ1-2; 7 bases align to TRBD1. The CDR3 covers 15 residues. V was pared by 7 bases and J by 4 bases, with 13 bases of the junction left unmatched. CDR1 is SGDLS and CDR2 is YYNGEE in the germline V gene.

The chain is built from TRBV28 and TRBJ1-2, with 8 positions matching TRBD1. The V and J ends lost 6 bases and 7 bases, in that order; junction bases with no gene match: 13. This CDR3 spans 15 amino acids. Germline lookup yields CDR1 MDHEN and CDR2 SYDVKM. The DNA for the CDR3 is TGTGCCAGCAGCTTGGGTACGGGACAGGTCTCTGGCTACACCTTC. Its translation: CASSLGTGQVSGYTF.

CDR3 residues: CASSSAAGGSSYEQYF. In nucleotides, the CDR3 is TGTGCCAGCAGTTCGGCCGCAGGGGGCAGCTCCTACGAGCAGTACTTC. The chain has TRBV28 and TRBJ2-7; TRBD1 agrees at 8 bases. Per germline, CDR1 MDHEN and CDR2 SYDVKM. The V segment lost 4 bases and the J segment 0 bases; nucleotides outside the gene matches: 8. The CDR3 runs 16 residues. The full variable domain, with the rest looked up from reference TRBV28 and TRBJ2-7, is DVKVTQSSRYLVKRTGEKVFLECVQDMDHENMFWYRQDPGLGLRLIYFSYDVKMKEKGDIPEGYSVSREKKERFSLILESASTNQTSMYLCASSSAAGGSSYEQYFGPGTRLTVT.

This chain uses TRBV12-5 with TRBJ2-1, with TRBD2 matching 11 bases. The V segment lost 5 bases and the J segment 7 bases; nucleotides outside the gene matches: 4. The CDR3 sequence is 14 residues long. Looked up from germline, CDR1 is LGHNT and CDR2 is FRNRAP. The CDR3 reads CASGGTSGFNEQFF. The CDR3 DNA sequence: TGTGCTAGTGGTGGGACTAGCGGCTTTAATGAGCAGTTCTTC.

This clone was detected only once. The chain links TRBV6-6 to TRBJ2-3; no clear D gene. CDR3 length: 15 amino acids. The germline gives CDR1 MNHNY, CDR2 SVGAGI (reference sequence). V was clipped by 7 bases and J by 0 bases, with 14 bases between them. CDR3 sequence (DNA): TGTGCCAGCAAGATATCCGCGACTAGCACAGATACGCAGTATTTT. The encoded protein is CASKISATSTDTQYF.

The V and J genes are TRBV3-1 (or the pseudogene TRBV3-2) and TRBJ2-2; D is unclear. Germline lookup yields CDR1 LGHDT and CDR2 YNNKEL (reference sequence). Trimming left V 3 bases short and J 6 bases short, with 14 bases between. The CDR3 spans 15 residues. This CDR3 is CASSHRTGIAGELFF. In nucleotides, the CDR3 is TGTGCCAGCAGCCACCGTACGGGTATCGCCGGGGAGCTGTTTTTT.

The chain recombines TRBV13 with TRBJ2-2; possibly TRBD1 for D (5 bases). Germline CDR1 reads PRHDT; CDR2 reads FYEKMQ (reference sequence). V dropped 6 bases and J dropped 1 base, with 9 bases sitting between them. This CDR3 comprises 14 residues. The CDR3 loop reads CASRYDRNTGELFF. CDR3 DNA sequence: TGTGCCAGCAGATATGACAGGAACACCGGGGAGCTGTTTTTT.

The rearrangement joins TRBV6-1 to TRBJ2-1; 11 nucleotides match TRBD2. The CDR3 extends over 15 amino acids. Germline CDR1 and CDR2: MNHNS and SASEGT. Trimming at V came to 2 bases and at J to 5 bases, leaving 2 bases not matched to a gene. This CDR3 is CASSETSGSHNEQFF. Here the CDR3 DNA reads TGTGCCAGCAGTGAAACTAGCGGGAGCCACAATGAGCAGTTCTTC.

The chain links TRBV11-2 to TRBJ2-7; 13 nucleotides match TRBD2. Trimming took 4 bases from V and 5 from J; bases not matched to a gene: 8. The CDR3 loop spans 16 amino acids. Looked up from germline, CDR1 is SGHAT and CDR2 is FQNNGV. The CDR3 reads CASSSLLAGGLHEQYF. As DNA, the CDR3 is TGTGCCAGCAGCTCCTTACTAGCGGGAGGGCTCCACGAGCAGTACTTC.